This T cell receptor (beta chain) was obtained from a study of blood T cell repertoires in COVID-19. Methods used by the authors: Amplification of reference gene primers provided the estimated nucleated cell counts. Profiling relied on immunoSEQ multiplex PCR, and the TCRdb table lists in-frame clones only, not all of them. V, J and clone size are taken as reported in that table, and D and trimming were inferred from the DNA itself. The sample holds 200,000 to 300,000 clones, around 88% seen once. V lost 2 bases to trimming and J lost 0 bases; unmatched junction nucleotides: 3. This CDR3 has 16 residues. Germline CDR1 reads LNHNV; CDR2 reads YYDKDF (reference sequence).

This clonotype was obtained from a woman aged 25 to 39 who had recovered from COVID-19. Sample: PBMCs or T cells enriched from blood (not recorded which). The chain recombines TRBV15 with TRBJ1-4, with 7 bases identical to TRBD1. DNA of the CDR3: TGTGCCACCAGCAGATCTCAGGGGGCAACTAATGAAAAACTGTTTTTT. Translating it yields CATSRSQGATNEKLFF.